The sequence of this TCR beta chain was determined in a study of T cell repertoires in cytomegalovirus infection. TCRdb re-derived calls from the reads in MiXCR, one entry per CDR3 protein. The data contain 750,000 to 900,000 distinct CDR3 sequences, about 27% of them singletons. Study-level findings and limits: In two of eight donors, the top clonotype was HLA-C-restricted CMV-specific.

On this clonotype itself: The antigen remains undetermined.

The CDR3 is 16 amino acids. Germline lookup yields CDR1 MNHNY and CDR2 SVGAGI (reference sequence). The ends lost 0 bases at V and 1 base at J; junction bases unmatched: 5. The specimen comprised cultured CD8+ T cells from PBMCs, sampled from culture after CMV antigen stimulation. The chain couples TRBV6-6 to TRBJ2-7; 8 nucleotides line up with TRBD1. The source is a human donor in good health (CMV status not recorded). Some clones in this sample may be carry-over from other donors' samples. The chain's CDR3 is CASSYSTGTGSYEQYV. Here the CDR3 DNA reads TGTGCCAGCAGTTACTCTACCGGGACAGGATCCTACGAGCAGTACGTC.